One and the same sample provided the 8 T cell receptor beta chains below, sequenced in a study of cytomegalovirus exposure and HLA in healthy donors. 60 Vbeta and 13 Jbeta primers were used in PCR. Sequenced by immunoSEQ multiplex PCR; TCRdb stores in-frame clones only, minus some. Recorded for this sample: some 120,000 clones. The material sequenced was PBMCs. Receptor source: a man between 18 and 29 years old in good health and CMV-seronegative.

The V call is TRBV11-2, the J call TRBJ2-7; TRBD1 is a possible D gene (6 bases). This CDR3 region has 16 residues. The V end lost 4 bases, the J end lost 3 bases, and 19 bases lay between the germline ends. The V gene's germline CDR1 is SGHAT and CDR2 FQNNGV. The CDR3 protein is CASSSRDTPAYYEQYF. The CDR3 bases are TGTGCCAGCAGCTCGAGGGACACTCCCGCTTACTACGAGCAGTACTTC. The variable domain in full, with the rest retrieved from reference TRBV11-2 and TRBJ2-7, is EAGVAQSPRYKIIEKRQSVAFWCNPISGHATLYWYQQILGQGPKLLIQFQNNGVVDDSQLPKDRFSAERLKGVDSTLKIQPAKLEDSAVYLCASSSRDTPAYYEQYFGPGTRLTVT.

The chain carries TRBV5-6 and TRBJ2-1; unclear D gene. The V end was cut by 1 base, the J end by 8 bases, with 4 bases between. The CDR3 consists of 11 residues. Germline V gene data show CDR1 as SGHDT and CDR2 as YYEEEE. As DNA, the CDR3 is TGTGCCAGCAGCTTGCTATATGAGCAGTTCTTC. Translating it yields CASSLLYEQFF.

The rearrangement links TRBV18 to TRBJ2-5, with D maybe TRBD1 (6 bases). The germline V and J ends were trimmed by 6 bases and 5 bases, with 31 bases remaining between them. The CDR3 is 19 residues long. Germline CDR1 is KGHSH and CDR2 is LQKENI. CDR3 region: CASSPSGTPDIRLWETQYF. The CDR3 DNA sequence: TGTGCCAGCTCCCCCTCCGGGACACCCGATATCCGCCTTTGGGAGACCCAGTACTTC.

The V gene is TRBV4-1, the J gene TRBJ2-2; 7 nucleotides align to TRBD2. CDR3 length: 17 residues. J was trimmed by 0 bases and V by 0 bases; bases with no gene match: 4. Germline V lookup: CDR1 MGHRA, CDR2 YSYEKL. CDR3 region: CASSQDPGGANTGELFF. The CDR3 bases are TGCGCCAGCAGCCAAGACCCGGGGGGTGCGAACACCGGGGAGCTGTTTTTT.

The V gene is TRBV7-8, the J gene TRBJ2-3; no clear D. This CDR3 is built from 15 residues. In germline, CDR1 is SGHVS, CDR2 FQNEAQ. Trimming removed 5 bases from V and 2 bases from J, with 14 bases in between. CDR3 loop: CASSTGWRNTDTQYF. The CDR3 nucleotides are TGTGCCAGCAGCACTGGGTGGCGGAACACAGATACGCAGTATTTT.

The chain couples TRBV5-1 to TRBJ2-7; 8 positions agree with TRBD2. The germline V gene encodes CDR1 SGHRS and CDR2 YFSETQ. The length of the CDR3 is 14 residues. J gave up 6 bases and V 8 bases, and 13 bases lay outside the gene matches. The chain's CDR3 is CASSEAIAGTEQYF. CDR3 DNA sequence: TGCGCCAGTTCAGAAGCCATAGCGGGAACCGAGCAGTACTTC.

The chain uses TRBV2 and TRBJ1-2; 7 nucleotides agree with TRBD1. This CDR3 contains 14 residues. V gave up 6 bases and J gave up 4 bases; unmatched junction bases: 8. Germline CDR1 reads SNHLY; CDR2 reads FYNNEI. CDR3 sequence: CASRGTAYGYGYTF. Here the CDR3 DNA reads TGTGCCAGCAGGGGGACAGCCTACGGCTATGGCTACACCTTC.

The V gene is TRBV5-6, the J gene TRBJ1-2, with 12 nucleotides matching TRBD1. From germline, CDR1 is SGHDT and CDR2 YYEEEE. The CDR3 sequence is 17 residues long. J lost 1 base, V lost 3 bases, and 7 bases had no gene match. The CDR3: CASSSLGTGGFNYGYTF. The CDR3 DNA is TGTGCCAGCAGCTCCCTAGGGACAGGGGGCTTTAACTATGGCTACACCTTC.